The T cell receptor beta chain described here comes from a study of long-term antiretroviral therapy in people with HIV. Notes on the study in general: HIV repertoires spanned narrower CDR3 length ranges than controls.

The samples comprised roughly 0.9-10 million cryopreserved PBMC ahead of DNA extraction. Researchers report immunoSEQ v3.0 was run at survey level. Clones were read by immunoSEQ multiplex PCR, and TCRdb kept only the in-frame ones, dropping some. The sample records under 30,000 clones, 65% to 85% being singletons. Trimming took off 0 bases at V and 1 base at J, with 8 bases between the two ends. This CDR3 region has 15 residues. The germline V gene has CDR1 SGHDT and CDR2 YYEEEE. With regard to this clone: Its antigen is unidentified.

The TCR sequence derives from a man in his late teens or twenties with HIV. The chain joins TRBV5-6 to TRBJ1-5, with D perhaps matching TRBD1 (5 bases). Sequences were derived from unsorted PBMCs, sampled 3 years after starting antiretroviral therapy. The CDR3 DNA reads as TGTGCCAGCAGCTTGGGGGGCGCGAGCAATCAGCCCCAGCATTTT. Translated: CASSLGGASNQPQHF. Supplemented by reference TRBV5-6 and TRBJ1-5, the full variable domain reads DAGVTQSPTHLIKTRGQQVTLRCSPKSGHDTVSWYQQALGQGPQFIFQYYEEEERQRGNFPDRFSGHQFPNYSSELNVNALLLGDSALYLCASSLGGASNQPQHFGDGTRLSIL.